Below, 29 T cell receptor beta chains from the same sample are listed, as sequenced in a study of blood T cells in healthy people across ages. A sample-barcoded 5' primer and a J-beta primer mix were used in a second PCR of roughly 7 to 11 cycles. TCRdb re-analysed the 5' RACE reads in MiXCR, keeping a single row per CDR3 protein. The table has 650,000 to 900,000 distinct CDR3 sequences, roughly 60% seen once. The sample consisted of blood. The source of these receptors is a man in his thirties or forties in good health.

This rearrangement joins TRBV25-1 to TRBJ2-2; D might be TRBD2 (6 bases). The CDR3 totals 12 residues. Germline CDR1 and CDR2: MGHDK and SYGVNS. V lost 11 bases to trimming and J lost 3 bases, with 10 bases between them. The DNA of the CDR3 is TGTGCCGCCGGGACTTACACCGGGGAGCTGTTTTTT. This translates into CAAGTYTGELFF.

The chain is built from TRBV7-9 and TRBJ2-5; perhaps TRBD2 as D (5 bases). The germline V gene encodes CDR1 SEHNR and CDR2 FQNEAQ (reference sequence). The V end lost 5 bases, the J end lost 4 bases, and 17 bases lay between the germline ends. The CDR3 has 15 residues. CDR3 loop: CASSPSTGWRETQYF. In DNA form, the CDR3 reads TGTGCCAGCAGCCCGAGTACGGGGTGGCGAGAGACCCAGTACTTC.

The rearrangement links TRBV9 to TRBJ1-5; possibly TRBD1 for D (5 bases). There are 15 residues in the CDR3. The V end lost 3 bases, the J end lost 3 bases, and 13 bases lay between the germline ends. CDR1 SGDLS and CDR2 YYNGEE come from the germline V gene. DNA for the CDR3: TGTGCCAGCAGCGCCTTGGGGGGGATCAATCAGCCCCAGCATTTT. It codes for CASSALGGINQPQHF. The variable domain in full, with the rest retrieved from reference TRBV9 and TRBJ1-5, is DSGVTQTPKHLITATGQRVTLRCSPRSGDLSVYWYQQSLDQGLQFLIQYYNGEERAKGNILERFSAQQFPDLHSELNLSSLELGDSALYFCASSALGGINQPQHFGDGTRLSIL.

This chain uses TRBV12-3 or TRBV12-4 with TRBJ2-1; D perhaps matches TRBD1 (6 bases). V was trimmed by 4 bases and J by 7 bases, leaving 17 bases between them. This CDR3 spans 15 amino acids. The CDR3 region has the DNA TGTGCCAGCAGTTCCTGGCAGGGGTCAAGAAATGAGCAGTTCTTC. It is translated as CASSSWQGSRNEQFF.

The rearrangement joins TRBV10-2 to TRBJ2-7; TRBD2 matches at 10 bases. The V and J ends lost 4 bases and 2 bases, in that order; junction bases with no gene match: 5. The CDR3 extends over 15 amino acids. From germline, CDR1 is WSHSY and CDR2 SAAADI. CDR3 DNA: TGCGCCAGCAGTGTCAGCAGCGGGGGGGCCTACGAGCAGTACTTC. Translation gives CASSVSSGGAYEQYF.

This clonotype was found a few times. The chain joins TRBV7-2 to TRBJ2-7, with 7 positions matching TRBD1. Germline V lookup: CDR1 SGHTA, CDR2 FQGNSA. The CDR3 is made up of 15 amino acids. J gave up 0 bases and V 5 bases, and 7 bases lay outside the gene matches. This chain's CDR3 is CASSLQGLPSYEQYF. The CDR3 coding sequence is TGTGCCAGCAGCCTACAGGGGCTACCCTCCTACGAGCAGTACTTC.

This chain links TRBV9 with TRBJ2-1; D unresolved. CDR3 length equals 13 residues. The germline CDR1 and CDR2 sequences are SGDLS and YYNGEE. V was clipped by 4 bases and J by 7 bases, with 12 bases between them. This CDR3 is CASSPSARNEQFF. Here the CDR3 DNA reads TGTGCCAGCAGCCCCTCTGCAAGGAATGAGCAGTTCTTC.

The chain is built from TRBV4-3 and TRBJ2-2; 11 nucleotides line up with TRBD2. Germline V gene data show CDR1 as LGHNA and CDR2 as YSLEER. There are 17 residues in the CDR3. The V gene end was trimmed by 4 bases and the J gene end by 6 bases; junction bases not matched to a gene: 10. CDR3 region: CASSLGLAVINAGELFF. The CDR3 DNA is TGCGCCAGCAGCCTGGGACTAGCGGTAATAAACGCCGGGGAGCTGTTTTTT.

The rearrangement links TRBV12-3 or TRBV12-4 to TRBJ2-1; TRBD1 matches at 12 bases. The CDR3 loop spans 16 amino acids. V shed 5 bases and J 7 bases; nucleotides not matched to a gene: 9. The CDR3 nucleotides read TGTGCCAGCAGTCTTCCGGGACAGGGGGCGGAAAATGAGCAGTTCTTC. Protein product: CASSLPGQGAENEQFF.

Worth noting for this clonotype: An end of the junction does not agree with germline; a read error may underlie this. The V and J genes are TRBV29-1 and TRBJ2-1; 7 bases match TRBD2. The length of the CDR3 is 12 residues. CDR1 is SQVTM, CDR2 ANQGSEA, per germline. The CDR3 bases are TGCAGCGTTGACCGGGACTACAAGGAGCAGTTCTTC. Encoded protein: CSVDRDYKEQFF.

The V gene is TRBV7-2, the J gene TRBJ2-5, with 7 bases identical to TRBD2. J lost 4 bases, V lost 1 base, and 9 bases had no gene match. Germline V gene lookup returns CDR1 SGHTA and CDR2 FQGNSA. The CDR3 runs 16 residues. Here the CDR3 DNA reads TGTGCCAGCAGCTTAGACCCTAGCGGAACGTTAGAGACCCAGTACTTC. Translated: CASSLDPSGTLETQYF.

This chain uses TRBV6-2 or TRBV6-3 with TRBJ2-7; D is perhaps TRBD1 (6 bases). The DNA end is a closer match to TRBJ2-5, so the J assignment may be wrong. Germline CDR1 MNHEY, CDR2 SVGEGT. The CDR3 is 12 amino acids. Here the CDR3 reads CASAYRAKTQYF. The CDR3 nucleotides are TGTGCCAGCGCATACAGGGCTAAGACCCAGTACTTC.

This sequence joins TRBV9 and TRBJ2-3, with D unclear. Trimming took 0 bases from V and 2 from J, leaving 10 bases between them. CDR3 size: 15 residues. CDR1 is SGDLS and CDR2 is YYNGEE in the germline V gene. The CDR3: CASSVEGPPTDTQYF. The CDR3 nucleotides are TGTGCCAGCAGCGTAGAGGGTCCCCCCACAGATACGCAGTATTTT.

The chain is built from TRBV28 and TRBJ2-7; D gene unclear. Germline V CDR1 and CDR2: MDHEN, SYDVKM. V lost 2 bases, J lost 5 bases, and 13 bases lay in between. CDR3 length: 14 amino acids. This CDR3 reads CASSLAQISHEQYF. DNA for the CDR3: TGTGCCAGCAGTTTAGCACAGATTAGCCACGAGCAGTACTTC.

The chain uses TRBV20-1 and TRBJ1-5; D not certain. Germline V gene data show CDR1 as DFQATT and CDR2 as SNEGSKA (reference sequence). The CDR3 has 13 residues. V lost 3 bases and J 0 bases, leaving 6 bases between the germline ends. The CDR3 coding sequence is TGCAGTGCTAGGGACTATAGCAATCAGCCCCAGCATTTT. This encodes CSARDYSNQPQHF.

This clonotype showed up just once. The J gene is TRBJ2-7, the V gene TRBV19; tentative D call: TRBD2 (6 bases). With the DNA end fitting TRBJ2-5 better, the J assignment may be wrong. The CDR3 totals 15 residues. Germline V gives CDR1 LNHDA, CDR2 SQIVND (reference sequence). The CDR3 region is CASSGLPTAGETQYF. The CDR3 DNA reads as TGTGCCAGTAGCGGACTTCCGACAGCGGGAGAGACCCAGTACTTC.

The rearrangement joins TRBV12-3 or TRBV12-4 to TRBJ2-7; D gene ambiguous. The V end was cut by 3 bases, the J end by 7 bases, with 10 bases between. The CDR3 has 12 residues. Here the CDR3 DNA reads TGTGCCAGCAGTTTTGGCCTTGGGGAGCAGTACTTC. It encodes CASSFGLGEQYF.

By sample fraction, this clonotype is large (0.1 to 1%). J is TRBJ2-7 and V is TRBV29-1; D gene ambiguous. The CDR3 totals 12 residues. The V and J ends lost 4 bases and 5 bases respectively, with 12 bases between them. Looked up from germline, CDR1 is SQVTM and CDR2 is ANQGSEA. CDR3 coding DNA: TGCAGCGTTGGAGGTGAGGAAAACGAGCAGTACTTC. It encodes CSVGGEENEQYF.

This clonotype was seen more than once but under ten times. This chain links TRBV21-1 with TRBJ2-1. TRBV21-1 is marked as a pseudogene. The CDR3 is 12 residues long. The CDR3 region is CASSISRDEQFF. The CDR3 DNA reads TGTGCCAGCAGCATAAGCAGGGATGAGCAGTTCTTC.

The chain is built from TRBV7-2 and TRBJ2-1; 8 nucleotides line up with TRBD2. The germline V gene has CDR1 SGHTA and CDR2 FQGNSA. Trimming cost V 7 bases and J 5 bases; bases outside gene matches: 13. The CDR3 has 16 residues. The CDR3 is CASIPPGGGANNEQFF. CDR3 DNA: TGTGCCAGCATCCCACCGGGAGGGGGGGCCAACAATGAGCAGTTCTTC.

About this clonotype itself: A much larger clone lies one base from this, so it may be a read error. This chain uses TRBV5-6 with TRBJ2-1, with D unclear. The CDR3 loop spans 11 amino acids. V was cut by 2 bases and J by 10 bases, with 7 bases left in between. Germline V gene lookup returns CDR1 SGHDT and CDR2 YYEEEE. The CDR3 DNA reads as TGTGCCAGCAGCTTTGCGCACGAGCAGTTCTTC. It codes for CASSFAHEQFF.

The rearrangement joins TRBV29-1 to TRBJ2-1; the D gene is possibly TRBD1 (8 bases). V shed 1 base and J shed 8 bases, with 12 bases lying between them. The CDR3 contains 13 residues. Per the germline V gene, CDR1 is SQVTM and CDR2 is ANQGSEA. CDR3 DNA: TGCAGCGTTGAAGTTACAGGGGGGGATGAGCAGTTCTTC. Its protein product is CSVEVTGGDEQFF.

There are a few counts of this clonotype. The chain joins TRBV4-1 to TRBJ2-5, with TRBD2 identical over 8 bases. Looked up from germline, CDR1 is MGHRA and CDR2 is YSYEKL. CDR3 length: 17 residues. After removal of 0 bases from V and 3 bases from J, the junction contained 9 bases not matched to a gene. Here the CDR3 reads CASSQESRGGPKETQYF. The DNA of the CDR3 is TGCGCCAGCAGCCAAGAGTCCCGCGGGGGGCCAAAAGAGACCCAGTACTTC.

Comment on this clonotype: Germline and junction disagree at one end, which may indicate a read error. The chain is built from TRBV20-1 and TRBJ1-2; TRBD1 agrees at 10 bases. Germline CDR1 and CDR2: DFQATT and SNEGSKA (reference sequence). The CDR3 extends over 16 amino acids. The CDR3 DNA is TGCAGTGCCAGCGCGACAGGGGGCTCCGCTAACCATGGCTACACCTTC. It is translated as CSASATGGSANHGYTF.

The CDR3 here is CASSIMGQGSDNTEAFF. The CDR3 DNA reads as TGTGCCAGCTCCATCATGGGACAGGGGTCTGATAACACTGAAGCTTTCTTT. V usage is TRBV18 and J usage is TRBJ1-1; TRBD1 matches at 10 bases. CDR3 length: 17 residues. V shed 6 bases, J shed 2 bases, and the junction held 12 bases outside the gene matches. Per germline, CDR1 KGHSH and CDR2 LQKENI. Together with reference TRBV18 and TRBJ1-1, the CDR3 gives the full variable domain: NAGVMQNPRHLVRRRGQEARLRCSPMKGHSHVYWYRQLPEEGLKFMVYLQKENIIDESGMPKERFSAEFPKEGPSILRIQQVVRGDSAAYFCASSIMGQGSDNTEAFFGQGTRLTVV.

The rearrangement links TRBV24-1 to TRBJ1-2; D remains unclear. Trimming removed 3 bases at V and 8 bases at J, with 15 bases between. The length of the CDR3 is 14 residues. The germline V gene has CDR1 KGHDR and CDR2 SFDVKD. The CDR3 is CATSDPDLLGGYTF. The CDR3 DNA reads as TGTGCCACCAGTGATCCCGATTTGCTGGGAGGCTACACCTTC.

The V and J genes are TRBV3-1 and TRBJ2-7; 8 nucleotides agree with TRBD2. The DNA end lines up better with TRBJ2-5; the J call may be wrong. The CDR3 extends over 15 amino acids. Germline V gene data show CDR1 as LGHDT and CDR2 as YNNKEL (reference sequence). The CDR3 DNA sequence: TGTGCCAGCAGCCAAGATAGGGGACTAGTAGAGACCCAGTACTTC. This translates into CASSQDRGLVETQYF.

Comment on this clonotype: At one end, the junction sequence differs from germline, possibly due to a read error. CDR3 protein: CNASGTGTSGGYTF. The CDR3 nucleotides are TGCAATGCTTCCGGGACCGGGACGTCTGGGGGCTACACCTTC. This chain joins TRBV20-1 and TRBJ1-2, with D perhaps matching TRBD1 (5 bases). This CDR3 spans 14 amino acids. Germline lookup yields CDR1 DFQATT and CDR2 SNEGSKA (reference sequence).

This rearrangement joins TRBV11-3 to TRBJ2-1; tentative D call: TRBD2 (7 bases). Germline CDR1 is SGHNT and CDR2 is YENEEA. Trimming removed 0 bases from V and 4 bases from J, with 13 bases in between. The CDR3 covers 16 residues. The CDR3 sequence: CASSLDSRGPYNEQFF. DNA of the CDR3: TGTGCCAGCAGCTTAGATTCGCGGGGGCCTTACAATGAGCAGTTCTTC.